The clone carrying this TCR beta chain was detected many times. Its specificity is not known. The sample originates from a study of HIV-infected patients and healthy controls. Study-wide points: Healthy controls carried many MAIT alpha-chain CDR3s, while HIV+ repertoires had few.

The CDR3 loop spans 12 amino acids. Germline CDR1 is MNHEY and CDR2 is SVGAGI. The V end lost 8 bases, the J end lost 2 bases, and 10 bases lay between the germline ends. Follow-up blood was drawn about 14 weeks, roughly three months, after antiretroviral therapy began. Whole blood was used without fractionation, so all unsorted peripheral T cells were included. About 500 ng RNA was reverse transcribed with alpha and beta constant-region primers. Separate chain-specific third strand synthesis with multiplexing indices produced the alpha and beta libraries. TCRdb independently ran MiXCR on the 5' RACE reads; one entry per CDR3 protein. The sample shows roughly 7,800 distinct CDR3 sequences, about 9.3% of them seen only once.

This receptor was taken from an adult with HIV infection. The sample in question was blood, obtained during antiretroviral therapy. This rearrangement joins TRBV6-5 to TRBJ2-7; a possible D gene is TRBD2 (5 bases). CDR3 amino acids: CASGSTPYEQYF. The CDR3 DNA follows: TGTGCCAGCGGGAGTACCCCCTACGAGCAGTACTTC.